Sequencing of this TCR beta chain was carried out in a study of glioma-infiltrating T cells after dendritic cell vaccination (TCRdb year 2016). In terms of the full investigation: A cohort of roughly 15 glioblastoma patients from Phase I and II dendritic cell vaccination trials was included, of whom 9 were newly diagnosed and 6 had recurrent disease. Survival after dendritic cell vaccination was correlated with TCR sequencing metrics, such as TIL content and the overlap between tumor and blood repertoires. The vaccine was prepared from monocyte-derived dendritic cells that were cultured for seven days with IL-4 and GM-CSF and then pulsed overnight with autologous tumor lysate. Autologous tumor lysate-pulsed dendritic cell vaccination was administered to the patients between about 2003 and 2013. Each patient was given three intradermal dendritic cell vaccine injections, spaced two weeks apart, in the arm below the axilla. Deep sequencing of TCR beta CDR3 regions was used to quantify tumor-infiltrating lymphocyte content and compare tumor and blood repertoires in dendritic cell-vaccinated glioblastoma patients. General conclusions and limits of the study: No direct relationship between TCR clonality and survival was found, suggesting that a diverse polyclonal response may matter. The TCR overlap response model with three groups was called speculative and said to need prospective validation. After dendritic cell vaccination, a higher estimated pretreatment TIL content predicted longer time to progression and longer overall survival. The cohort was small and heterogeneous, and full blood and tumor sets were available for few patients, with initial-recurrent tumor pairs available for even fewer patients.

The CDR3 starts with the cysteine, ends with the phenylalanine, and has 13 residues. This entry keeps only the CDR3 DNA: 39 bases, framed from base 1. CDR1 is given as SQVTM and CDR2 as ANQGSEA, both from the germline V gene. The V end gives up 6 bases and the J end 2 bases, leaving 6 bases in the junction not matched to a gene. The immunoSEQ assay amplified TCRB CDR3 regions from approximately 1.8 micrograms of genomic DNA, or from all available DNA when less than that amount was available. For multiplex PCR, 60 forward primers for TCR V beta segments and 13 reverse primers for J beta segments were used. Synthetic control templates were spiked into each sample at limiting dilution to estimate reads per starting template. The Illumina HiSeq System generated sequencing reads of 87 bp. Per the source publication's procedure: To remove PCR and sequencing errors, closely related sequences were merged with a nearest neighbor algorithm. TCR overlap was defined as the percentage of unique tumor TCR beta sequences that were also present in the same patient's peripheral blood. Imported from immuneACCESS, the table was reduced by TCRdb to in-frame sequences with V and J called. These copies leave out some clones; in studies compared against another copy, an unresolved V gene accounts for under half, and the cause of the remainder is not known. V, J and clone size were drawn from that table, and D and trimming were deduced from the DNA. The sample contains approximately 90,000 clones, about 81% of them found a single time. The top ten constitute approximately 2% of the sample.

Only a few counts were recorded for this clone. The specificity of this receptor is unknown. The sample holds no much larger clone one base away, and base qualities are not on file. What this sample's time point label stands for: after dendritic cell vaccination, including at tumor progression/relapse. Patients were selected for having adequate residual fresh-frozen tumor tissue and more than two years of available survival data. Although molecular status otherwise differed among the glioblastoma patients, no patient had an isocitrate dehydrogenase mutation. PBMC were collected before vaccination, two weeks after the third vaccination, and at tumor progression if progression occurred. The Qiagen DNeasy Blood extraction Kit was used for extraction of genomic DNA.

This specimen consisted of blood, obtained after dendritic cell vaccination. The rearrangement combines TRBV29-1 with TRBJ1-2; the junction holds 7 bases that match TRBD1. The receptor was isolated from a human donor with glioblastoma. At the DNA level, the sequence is TGCAGCGTCGGACAGGCCCTAAACTATGGCTACACCTTC. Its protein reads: CSVGQALNYGYTF.